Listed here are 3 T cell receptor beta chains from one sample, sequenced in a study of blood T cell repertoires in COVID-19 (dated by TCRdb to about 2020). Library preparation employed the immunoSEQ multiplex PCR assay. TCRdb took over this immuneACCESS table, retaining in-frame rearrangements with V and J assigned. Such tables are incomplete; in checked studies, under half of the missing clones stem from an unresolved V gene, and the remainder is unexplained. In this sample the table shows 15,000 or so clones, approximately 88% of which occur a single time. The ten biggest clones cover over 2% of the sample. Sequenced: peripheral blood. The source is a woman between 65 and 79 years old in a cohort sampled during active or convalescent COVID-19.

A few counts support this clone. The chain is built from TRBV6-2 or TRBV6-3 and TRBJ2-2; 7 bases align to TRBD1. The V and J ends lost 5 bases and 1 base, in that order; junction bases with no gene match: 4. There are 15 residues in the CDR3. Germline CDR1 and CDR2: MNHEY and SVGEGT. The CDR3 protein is CASSRQGGNTGELFF. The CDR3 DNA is TGTGCCAGCAGTCGACAGGGCGGGAACACCGGGGAGCTGTTTTTT.

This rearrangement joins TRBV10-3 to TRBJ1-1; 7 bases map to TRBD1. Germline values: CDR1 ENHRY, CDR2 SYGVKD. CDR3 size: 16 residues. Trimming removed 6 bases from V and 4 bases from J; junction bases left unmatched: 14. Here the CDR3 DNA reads TGTGCCATCAGCCCTGGACAGGTTTGGGGGGTCACTGAAGCTTTCTTT. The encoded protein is CAISPGQVWGVTEAFF.

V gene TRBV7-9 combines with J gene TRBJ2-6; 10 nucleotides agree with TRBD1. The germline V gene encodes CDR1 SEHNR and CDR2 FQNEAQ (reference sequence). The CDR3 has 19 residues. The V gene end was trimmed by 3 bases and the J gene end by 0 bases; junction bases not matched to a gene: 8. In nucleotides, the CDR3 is TGTGCCAGCAGCTTCAGGGACAGGGGATTAAACTCTGGGGCCAACGTCCTGACTTTC. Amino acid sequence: CASSFRDRGLNSGANVLTF.